Following are 24 T cell receptor beta chains from one sample sequenced in a study of human T cells and chemical hapten exposure (dated by TCRdb to the early 2020s). The sample's time point, from its label and the paper: patch test 3, about 24 weeks after DPC sensitization. The treatment or condition label corresponds to: therapeutic diphenylcyclopropenone sensitization with weekly scalp DPC. Library method: RACE. Sequencing relied on a NextSeq 500. TCRdb itself trimmed the public reads at Q25 with fastp, ran MiXCR and retained productive beta chains. Each CDR3 protein gets just one entry, which takes the most common genes and DNA from the rows behind it. The sample data list tens of thousands of distinct CDR3 sequences, and 10% to 15% of these were observed just once. Approximately 5% of the sample comes from the top ten. This specimen consisted of whole blood, obtained in connection with sensitization to the hapten diphenylcyclopropenone (DPC). These receptor sequences come from a woman in her forties or fifties with alopecia areata. Some clones in this sample may be carry-over from other donors' samples.

The J gene is TRBJ2-1, the V gene TRBV3-1; tentative D call: TRBD1 (6 bases). Deletions cut 5 bases from V and 1 base from J, with 12 bases between. The CDR3 contains 15 residues. CDR1 LGHDT and CDR2 YNNKEL come from the germline V gene (reference sequence). The CDR3 sequence is CASSRTAHSYNEQFF. For the CDR3, the DNA is TGTGCCAGCAGCAGGACAGCCCATTCCTACAATGAGCAGTTCTTC.

This clonotype was recorded a few times. The genes are TRBV12-3 or TRBV12-4 and TRBJ1-1; 7 positions agree with TRBD1. CDR3 size: 17 residues. Trimming at V came to 4 bases and at J to 0 bases, leaving 11 bases not matched to a gene. This CDR3 reads CASSYFDRVVVNTEAFF. DNA for the CDR3: TGTGCCAGCAGTTACTTTGACAGGGTTGTAGTGAACACTGAAGCTTTCTTT.

This clonotype has a handful of counts. The chain links TRBV19 to TRBJ1-4; D is unresolved. The V and J ends lost 1 base and 0 bases respectively, with 6 bases between them. This CDR3 region has 15 residues. Germline V gives CDR1 LNHDA, CDR2 SQIVND (reference sequence). Written as DNA, the CDR3 is TGTGCCAGTAGTATAGTGTCTGCAACTAATGAAAAACTGTTTTTT. It codes for CASSIVSATNEKLFF.

A remark on this clonotype: Because the CDR3 is missing its conserved closing phenylalanine or tryptophan, this is likely a read error. The chain links TRBV12-3 or TRBV12-4 to TRBJ2-1; 14 bases line up with TRBD2. This CDR3 spans 15 amino acids. The junction had 7 bases not matched to a gene; V was cut back by 5 bases and J by 10 bases. The CDR3 here is CASSLTSGRVREQFL. The CDR3 region has the DNA TGTGCCAGCAGTCTGACTAGCGGGAGGGTGCGGGAGCAGTTCTTG.

V usage is TRBV3-1 and J usage is TRBJ2-5; D uncertain. This CDR3 comprises 16 residues. Germline CDR1 and CDR2: LGHDT and YNNKEL (reference sequence). The V and J ends lost 2 bases and 5 bases respectively, with 18 bases between them. CDR3 DNA sequence: TGTGCCAGCAGCCAACAACTCACCCGGACGGAGGAGACCCAGTACTTC. Its translation: CASSQQLTRTEETQYF.

Only a few counts were recorded for this clonotype. The chain couples TRBV19 to TRBJ2-1, with TRBD2 matching 13 bases. There are 15 residues in the CDR3. Germline loops: CDR1 LNHDA, CDR2 SQIVND (reference sequence). After removal of 8 bases from V and 6 bases from J, the junction contained 7 bases not matched to a gene. Here the CDR3 reads CASSRTSGRPNEQFF. The CDR3, as DNA: TGTGCCAGTTCCCGGACTAGCGGGAGACCCAATGAGCAGTTCTTC.

This clonotype appeared many times. At one end, the junction sequence differs from germline, possibly due to a read error. The V call is TRBV7-7, the J call TRBJ2-3; 11 positions agree with TRBD1. Germline lookup yields CDR1 SSHAT and CDR2 FNYEAQ (reference sequence). This CDR3 has 15 amino acids. The CDR3 bases are TGTGCTAGCAGTCCCGGACAGGGGGCCTCAGATACGCAGTATTTT. Protein sequence: CASSPGQGASDTQYF.

The gene calls are TRBV18 and TRBJ2-3; D unclear. V lost 6 bases and J 3 bases, leaving 10 bases between the germline ends. The length of the CDR3 is 13 residues. Germline V gene sequence: CDR1 KGHSH, CDR2 LQKENI. The CDR3 is CASSRRVTDTQYF. CDR3 coding DNA: TGTGCCAGCTCCCGGCGCGTAACAGATACGCAGTATTTT.

The genes are TRBV10-3 and TRBJ1-1, with TRBD1 as a possible D gene (6 bases). The V and J ends lost 4 bases and 2 bases respectively, with 14 bases between them. This CDR3 has 15 amino acids. From germline, CDR1 is ENHRY and CDR2 SYGVKD. CDR3 nucleotide sequence: TGTGCCATCAGTGGTTTGACAGGTGCTAACACTGAAGCTTTCTTT. Amino acid sequence: CAISGLTGANTEAFF.

J is TRBJ2-3 and V is TRBV6-2 or TRBV6-3; D uncertain. Trimming cost V 2 bases and J 7 bases, with 4 bases left between them. This CDR3 is built from 11 residues. Germline loops: CDR1 MNHEY, CDR2 SVGEGT. Written as DNA, the CDR3 is TGTGCCAGCAGTTACACCAATACGCAGTATTTT. This encodes CASSYTNTQYF.

A few counts support this clonotype. V gene TRBV29-1 combines with J gene TRBJ2-1; unclear D gene. The CDR3 runs to 9 residues. V gave up 3 bases and J gave up 8 bases, with 2 bases separating them. CDR1 is SQVTM, CDR2 ANQGSEA, per germline. CDR3 sequence (DNA): TGCAGCGTTGATTATGAGCAGTTCTTC. It encodes CSVDYEQFF.

This clonotype was seen many times. The chain combines TRBV7-9 with TRBJ1-2; 7 bases match TRBD1. Germline CDR1 is SEHNR and CDR2 is FQNEAQ (reference sequence). V trimming: 5 bases; J trimming: 5 bases; junction bases outside the gene matches: 8. This CDR3 contains 14 residues. The CDR3 DNA follows: TGTGCCAGCAGCATTATACAGGGGACGTATGGCTACACCTTC. Its translation: CASSIIQGTYGYTF.

This clonotype has ten or more counts. The rearrangement joins TRBV14 to TRBJ1-2; D remains unclear. V lost 1 base and J 2 bases, leaving 5 bases between the germline ends. CDR3 length: 13 amino acids. Germline CDR1 reads SGHDN; CDR2 reads FVKESK. CDR3 sequence (DNA): TGTGCCAGCAGCCAAGCAGGAAACTATGGCTACACCTTC. Its translation: CASSQAGNYGYTF.

The chain carries TRBV11-2 and TRBJ2-7; D is perhaps TRBD2 (6 bases). Germline values: CDR1 SGHAT, CDR2 FQNNGV. This CDR3 is 13 amino acids long. The germline V and J ends were trimmed by 0 bases and 3 bases, with 6 bases remaining between them. In nucleotides, the CDR3 is TGTGCCAGCAGCTTAGAGACTAGCTACGAGCAGTACTTC. This codes for CASSLETSYEQYF.

The chain employs TRBV29-1 and TRBJ2-7; no clear D gene. The CDR3 contains 11 residues. V was clipped by 6 bases and J by 4 bases, with 10 bases between them. The germline V gene encodes CDR1 SQVTM and CDR2 ANQGSEA. DNA of the CDR3: TGCAGCGTAAGGACCGCGTACGAGCAGTACTTC. This translates into CSVRTAYEQYF.

The rearrangement uses TRBV9 and TRBJ2-5, with no clear D. CDR1 and CDR2 from the germline V gene are SGDLS and YYNGEE. Trimming shortened V by 0 bases and J by 1 base, and 4 bases separated the two germline ends. The CDR3 extends over 13 amino acids. This CDR3 reads CASSVGGQETQYF. The CDR3 DNA reads TGTGCCAGCAGCGTAGGGGGCCAAGAGACCCAGTACTTC.

This clonotype was counted a few times. The rearrangement joins TRBV20-1 to TRBJ1-5, with TRBD1 matching over 9 bases. J gave up 6 bases and V 4 bases, and 7 bases lay outside the gene matches. CDR1 and CDR2 from the germline V gene are DFQATT and SNEGSKA (reference sequence). The CDR3 loop spans 14 amino acids. Here the CDR3 DNA reads TGCAGTGCTACGAAGGACAGGGGTGGTCAGCCCCAGCATTTT. Translated, it gives CSATKDRGGQPQHF.

This clonotype was found a few times. V gene TRBV10-3 combines with J gene TRBJ2-1, with D maybe TRBD1 (6 bases). This CDR3 is built from 13 residues. CDR1 is ENHRY, CDR2 SYGVKD, per germline. Deletions cut 8 bases from V and 1 base from J, with 9 bases between. This chain's CDR3 is CAIGQGSYNEQFF. The CDR3 DNA reads as TGTGCCATCGGGCAGGGGTCCTACAATGAGCAGTTCTTC.

The V and J genes are TRBV18 and TRBJ2-3; D is undetermined. The CDR3 is 14 residues long. Looked up from germline, CDR1 is KGHSH and CDR2 is LQKENI. Trimming removed 0 bases at V and 3 bases at J, with 7 bases between. This chain's CDR3 is CASSPPTVTDTQYF. The CDR3 coding sequence is TGTGCCAGCTCACCACCGACCGTTACAGATACGCAGTATTTT.

The chain couples TRBV3-1 to TRBJ2-1; tentatively, D is TRBD2 (6 bases). CDR3 length: 18 residues. Trimming pared 1 base from V and 2 bases from J, leaving 18 bases between. Germline-derived CDR1 and CDR2 are LGHDT and YNNKEL (reference sequence). The CDR3 region has the DNA TGTGCCAGCAGCCAAGGATCAATCGGGAGTTGGGCCTACAATGAGCAGTTCTTC. Amino acid sequence: CASSQGSIGSWAYNEQFF.

This clonotype was counted many times. This chain links TRBV27 with TRBJ1-5; D is perhaps TRBD1 (6 bases). The CDR3 extends over 16 amino acids. Germline values: CDR1 MNHEY, CDR2 SMNVEV (reference sequence). Trimming left V 2 bases short and J 5 bases short, with 16 bases between. The CDR3 region has the DNA TGTGCCAGCAGTTTAATGGGCAGGGGCCGCCATCAGCCCCAGCATTTT. Translated, it gives CASSLMGRGRHQPQHF.

A few counts support this clonotype. V and J are TRBV20-1 and TRBJ2-7, with TRBD2 matching 12 bases. Per the germline V gene, CDR1 is DFQATT and CDR2 is SNEGSKA (reference sequence). The CDR3 has 16 residues. V shed 0 bases and J 7 bases; nucleotides not matched to a gene: 10. CDR3 residues: CSARETRTSGVSEQYF. The DNA for the CDR3 is TGCAGTGCTAGAGAAACCAGGACTAGCGGGGTTTCTGAGCAGTACTTC.

This clonotype came up a few times. The chain recombines TRBV29-1 with TRBJ1-5, with D unclear. Deletions cut 7 bases from V and 7 bases from J, with 14 bases between. The CDR3 is 12 residues long. Germline loops: CDR1 SQVTM, CDR2 ANQGSEA. CDR3 residues: CSAGAEGQPQHF. The CDR3 coding sequence is TGCAGCGCCGGTGCAGAGGGCCAGCCCCAGCATTTT.

This clonotype has only a few counts. The chain joins TRBV12-3 or TRBV12-4 to TRBJ1-6; D might be TRBD1 (6 bases). V dropped 9 bases and J dropped 4 bases, with 10 bases sitting between them. CDR3 length: 13 residues. The CDR3 DNA reads as TGTGCCAGTGGACAGAGATATAATTCACCCCTCCACTTT. Encoded protein: CASGQRYNSPLHF.